This TCR beta chain was identified during a study of T-cell memory formation after mild COVID-19. Study at large: Clusters were largely donor specific. The study, taken as a whole, reports: Researchers report contracting CD4+ clones mostly in CM and EM, with CD8+ clones in EMRA.

From germline, CDR1 is LGHNA and CDR2 YSLEER. Trimming removed 1 base at V and 1 base at J, with 8 bases between. This CDR3 spans 14 amino acids. This clonotype was found a few times. Antigen specificity is unknown. A 5'RACE reaction primed in the constant segment made cDNA libraries of TCR alpha and TCR beta, and these carried sample barcodes and UMIs. TCRdb recomputed calls from the 5' RACE reads with MiXCR, one row per CDR3 protein. The repertoire holds approximately 500,000 distinct CDR3 sequences, with nearly 25% as singletons. This clonotype was sampled from an adult woman who had mild COVID-19 (a few samples of this study predate the infection). Cell type and time point are not known. The chain links TRBV4-3 to TRBJ2-7; D is ambiguous. Sequenced material: PBMCs or a T cell subset sorted from them (not recorded which). The CDR3 coding sequence is TGCGCCAGCAGCCAAGGGGCCGATTCCTACGAGCAGTACTTC. Translating gives CASSQGADSYEQYF.